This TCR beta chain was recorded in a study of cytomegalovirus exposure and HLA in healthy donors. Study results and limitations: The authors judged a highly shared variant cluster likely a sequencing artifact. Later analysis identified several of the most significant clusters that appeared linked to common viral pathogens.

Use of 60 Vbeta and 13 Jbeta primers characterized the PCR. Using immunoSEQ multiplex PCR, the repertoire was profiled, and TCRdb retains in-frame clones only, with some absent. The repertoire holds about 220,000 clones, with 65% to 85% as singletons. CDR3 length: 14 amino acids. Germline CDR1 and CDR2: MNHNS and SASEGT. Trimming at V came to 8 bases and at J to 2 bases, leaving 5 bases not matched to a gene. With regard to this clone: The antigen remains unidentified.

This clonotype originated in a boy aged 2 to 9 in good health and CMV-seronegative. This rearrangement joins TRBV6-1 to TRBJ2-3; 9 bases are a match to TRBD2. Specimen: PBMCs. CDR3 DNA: TGTGCCAGCGTTGCTAGCGGGGACACAGATACGCAGTATTTT. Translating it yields CASVASGDTDTQYF.